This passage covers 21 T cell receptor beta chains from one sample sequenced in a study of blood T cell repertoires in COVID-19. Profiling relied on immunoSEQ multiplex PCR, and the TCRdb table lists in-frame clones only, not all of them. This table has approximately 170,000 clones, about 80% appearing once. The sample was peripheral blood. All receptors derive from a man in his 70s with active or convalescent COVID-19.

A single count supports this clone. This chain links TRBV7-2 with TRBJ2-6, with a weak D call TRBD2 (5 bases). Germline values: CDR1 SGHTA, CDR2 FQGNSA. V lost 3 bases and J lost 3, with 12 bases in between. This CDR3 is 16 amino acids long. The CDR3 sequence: CASSFTGNGGANVLTF. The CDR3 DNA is TGTGCCAGCAGCTTTACCGGGAATGGTGGGGCCAACGTCCTGACTTTC.

The CDR3 DNA reads TGTGCCAGCAATGGACAGGGTAAGGGGACTGAAGCTTTCTTT. It is translated as CASNGQGKGTEAFF. The chain employs TRBV6-5 and TRBJ1-1, with 8 positions matching TRBD1. The germline gives CDR1 MNHEY, CDR2 SVGAGI. Trimming took 7 bases from V and 5 from J; bases not matched to a gene: 9. The CDR3 has 14 amino acids.

CDR3 DNA sequence: TGTGCCAGCAGTTCCCACCCCGGGGGGAACACTGAAGCTTTCTTT. It is translated as CASSSHPGGNTEAFF. This rearrangement joins TRBV6-5 to TRBJ1-1, with a possible D match to TRBD1 (5 bases). Germline loops: CDR1 MNHEY, CDR2 SVGAGI. The V and J ends lost 4 bases and 1 base respectively, with 13 bases between them. CDR3 size: 15 residues.

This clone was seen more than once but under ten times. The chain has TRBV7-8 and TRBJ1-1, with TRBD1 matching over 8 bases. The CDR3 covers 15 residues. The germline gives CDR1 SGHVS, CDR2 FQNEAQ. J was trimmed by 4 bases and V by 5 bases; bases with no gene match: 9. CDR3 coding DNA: TGTGCCAGCAGCCCCCACTGGACAGGGTCCACTGAAGCTTTCTTT. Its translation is CASSPHWTGSTEAFF. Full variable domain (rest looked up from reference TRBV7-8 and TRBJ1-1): GAGVSQSPRYKVAKRGQDVALRCDPISGHVSLFWYQQALGQGPEFLTYFQNEAQLDKSGLPSDRFFAERPEGSVSTLKIQRTQQEDSAVYLCASSPHWTGSTEAFFGQGTRLTVV.

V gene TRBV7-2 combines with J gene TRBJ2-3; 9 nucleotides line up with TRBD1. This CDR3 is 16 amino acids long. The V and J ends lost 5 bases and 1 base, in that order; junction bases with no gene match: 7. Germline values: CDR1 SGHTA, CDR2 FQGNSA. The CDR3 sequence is CASSPRTGEGTDTQYF. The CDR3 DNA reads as TGTGCCAGCAGCCCCCGGACAGGGGAGGGCACAGATACGCAGTATTTT.

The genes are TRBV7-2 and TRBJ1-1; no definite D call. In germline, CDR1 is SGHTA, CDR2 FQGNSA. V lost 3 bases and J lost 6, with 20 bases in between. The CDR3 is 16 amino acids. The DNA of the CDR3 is TGTGCCAGCAGCTTTGGACTGGGCGCCACTGGCGCTGAAGCTTTCTTT. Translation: CASSFGLGATGAEAFF.

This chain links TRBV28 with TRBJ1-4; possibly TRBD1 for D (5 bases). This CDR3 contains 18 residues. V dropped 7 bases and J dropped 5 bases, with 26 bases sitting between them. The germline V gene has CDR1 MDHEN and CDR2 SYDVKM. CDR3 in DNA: TGTGCCAGCATCCGCGGGAGGGTTTCCCGGGGCTTGAATGAAAAACTGTTTTTT. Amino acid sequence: CASIRGRVSRGLNEKLFF. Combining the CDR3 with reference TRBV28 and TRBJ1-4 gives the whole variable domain DVKVTQSSRYLVKRTGEKVFLECVQDMDHENMFWYRQDPGLGLRLIYFSYDVKMKEKGDIPEGYSVSREKKERFSLILESASTNQTSMYLCASIRGRVSRGLNEKLFFGSGTQLSVL.

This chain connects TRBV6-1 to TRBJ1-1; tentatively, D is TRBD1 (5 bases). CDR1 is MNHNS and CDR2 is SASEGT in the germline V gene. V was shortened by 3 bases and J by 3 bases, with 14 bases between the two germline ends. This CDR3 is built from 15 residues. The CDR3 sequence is CASSDGAISDTEAFF. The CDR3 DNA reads TGTGCCAGCAGTGATGGGGCAATCAGTGACACTGAAGCTTTCTTT.

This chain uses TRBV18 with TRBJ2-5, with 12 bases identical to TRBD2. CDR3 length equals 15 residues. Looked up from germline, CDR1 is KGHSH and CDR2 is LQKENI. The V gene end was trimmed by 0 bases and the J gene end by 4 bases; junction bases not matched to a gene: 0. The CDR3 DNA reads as TGTGCCAGCTCACCACCGGGACTAGCGGGAGAGACCCAGTACTTC. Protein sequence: CASSPPGLAGETQYF. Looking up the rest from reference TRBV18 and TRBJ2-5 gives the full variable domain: NAGVMQNPRHLVRRRGQEARLRCSPMKGHSHVYWYRQLPEEGLKFMVYLQKENIIDESGMPKERFSAEFPKEGPSILRIQQVVRGDSAAYFCASSPPGLAGETQYFGPGTRLLVL.

The CDR3 coding sequence is TGTGCCAGCAGCTTAAATCAGGGGAGCTCCTACAATGAGCAGTTCTTC. The encoded protein is CASSLNQGSSYNEQFF. The chain carries TRBV7-6 and TRBJ2-1; D perhaps matches TRBD1 (6 bases). The CDR3 is made up of 16 amino acids. The V gene lost 2 bases and the J gene lost 0 bases, with 11 bases spanning the gap. Germline assignment: CDR1 SGHVS and CDR2 FNYEAQ.

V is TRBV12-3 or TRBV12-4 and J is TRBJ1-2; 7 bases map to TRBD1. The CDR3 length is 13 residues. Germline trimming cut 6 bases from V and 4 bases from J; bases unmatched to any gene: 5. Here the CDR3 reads CASRKTGTYGYTF. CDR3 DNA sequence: TGTGCCAGCAGAAAGACAGGGACCTATGGCTACACCTTC.

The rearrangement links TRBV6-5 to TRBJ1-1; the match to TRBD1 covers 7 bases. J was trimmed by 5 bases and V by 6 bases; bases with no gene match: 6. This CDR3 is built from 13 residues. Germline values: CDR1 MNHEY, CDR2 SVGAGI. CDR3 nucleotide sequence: TGTGCCAGCAGCACCGACAGGGATACTGAAGCTTTCTTT. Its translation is CASSTDRDTEAFF.

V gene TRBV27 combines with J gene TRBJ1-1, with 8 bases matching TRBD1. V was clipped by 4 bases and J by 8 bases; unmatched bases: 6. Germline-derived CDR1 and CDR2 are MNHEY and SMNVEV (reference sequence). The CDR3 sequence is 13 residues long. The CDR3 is CASSSRTGKEAFF. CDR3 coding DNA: TGTGCCAGCAGTTCAAGGACAGGGAAAGAAGCTTTCTTT.

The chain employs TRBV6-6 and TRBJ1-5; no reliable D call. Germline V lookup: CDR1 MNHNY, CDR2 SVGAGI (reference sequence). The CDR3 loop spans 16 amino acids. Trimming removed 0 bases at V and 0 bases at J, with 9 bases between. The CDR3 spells CASSYSRLNSNQPQHF. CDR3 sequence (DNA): TGTGCCAGCAGTTACTCGCGACTGAATAGCAATCAGCCCCAGCATTTT.

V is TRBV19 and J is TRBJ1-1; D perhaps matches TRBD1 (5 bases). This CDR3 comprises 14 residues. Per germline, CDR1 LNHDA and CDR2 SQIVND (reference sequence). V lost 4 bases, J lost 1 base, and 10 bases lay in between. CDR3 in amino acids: CASSRAGQNTEAFF. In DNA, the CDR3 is TGTGCCAGTAGTAGGGCCGGACAGAACACTGAAGCTTTCTTT.

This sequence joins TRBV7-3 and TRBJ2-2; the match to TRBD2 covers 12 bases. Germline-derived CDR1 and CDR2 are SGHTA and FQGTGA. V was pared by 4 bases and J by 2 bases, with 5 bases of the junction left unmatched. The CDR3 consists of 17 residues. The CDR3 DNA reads TGTGCCAGCAGCTACTCTAGCGGGAGGGCAAACACCGGGGAGCTGTTTTTT. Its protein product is CASSYSSGRANTGELFF.

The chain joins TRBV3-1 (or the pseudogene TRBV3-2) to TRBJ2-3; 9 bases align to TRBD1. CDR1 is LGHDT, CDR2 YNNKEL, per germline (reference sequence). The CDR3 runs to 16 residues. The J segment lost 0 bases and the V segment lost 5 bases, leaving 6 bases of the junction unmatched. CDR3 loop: CASSGRTGASTDTQYF. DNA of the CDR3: TGTGCCAGCAGCGGTCGGACAGGGGCTAGCACAGATACGCAGTATTTT.

In nucleotides, the CDR3 is TGTGCCAGCACCTTGGGGGGGTGGCAAGAGACCCAGTACTTC. Its protein product is CASTLGGWQETQYF. V usage is TRBV7-2 and J usage is TRBJ2-5; 7 bases line up with TRBD2. Germline values: CDR1 SGHTA, CDR2 FQGNSA. J was trimmed by 2 bases and V by 7 bases; bases with no gene match: 7. The CDR3 is 14 amino acids.

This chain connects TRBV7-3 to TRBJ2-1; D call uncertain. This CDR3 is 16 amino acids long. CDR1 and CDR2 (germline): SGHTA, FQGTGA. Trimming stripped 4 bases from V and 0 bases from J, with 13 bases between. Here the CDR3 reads CASSSLAVSSYNEQFF. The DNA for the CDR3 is TGTGCCAGCAGCTCCCTGGCGGTAAGCTCCTACAATGAGCAGTTCTTC. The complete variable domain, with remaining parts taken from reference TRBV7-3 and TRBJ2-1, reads GAGVSQTPSNKVTEKGKYVELRCDPISGHTALYWYRQSLGQGPEFLIYFQGTGAADDSGLPNDRFFAVRPEGSVSTLKIQRTERGDSAVYLCASSSLAVSSYNEQFFGPGTRLTVL.

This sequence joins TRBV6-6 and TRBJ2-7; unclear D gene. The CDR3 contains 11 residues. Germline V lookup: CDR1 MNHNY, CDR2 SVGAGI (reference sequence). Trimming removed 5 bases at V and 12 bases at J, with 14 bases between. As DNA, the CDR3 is TGTGCCAGCAGTAAAGCTCGGGTACCGTACTTC. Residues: CASSKARVPYF.

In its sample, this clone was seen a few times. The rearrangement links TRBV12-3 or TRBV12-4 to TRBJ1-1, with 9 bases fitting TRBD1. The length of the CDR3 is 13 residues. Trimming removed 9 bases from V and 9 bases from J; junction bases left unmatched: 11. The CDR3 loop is CASKKGQGWKAFF. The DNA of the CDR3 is TGTGCCAGTAAAAAAGGACAGGGGTGGAAAGCTTTCTTT.